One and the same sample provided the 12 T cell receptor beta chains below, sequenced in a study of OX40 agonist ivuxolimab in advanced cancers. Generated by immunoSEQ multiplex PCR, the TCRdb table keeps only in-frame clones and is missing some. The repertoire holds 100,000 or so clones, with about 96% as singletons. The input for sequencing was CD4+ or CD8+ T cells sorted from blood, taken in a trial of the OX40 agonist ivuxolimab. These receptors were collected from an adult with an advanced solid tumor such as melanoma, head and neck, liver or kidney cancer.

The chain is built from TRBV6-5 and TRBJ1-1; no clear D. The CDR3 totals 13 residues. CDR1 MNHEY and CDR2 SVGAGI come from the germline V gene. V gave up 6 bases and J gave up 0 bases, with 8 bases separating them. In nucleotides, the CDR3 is TGTGCCAGCAGAGCCTTGATGAACACTGAAGCTTTCTTT. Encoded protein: CASRALMNTEAFF.

CDR3 protein: CASSLAAGYEQYF. The CDR3 nucleotides are TGTGCCAGCAGCTTGGCCGCAGGCTACGAGCAGTACTTC. The rearrangement uses TRBV5-5 and TRBJ2-7; no firm D call. CDR1 is SGHKS, CDR2 YYEKEE, per germline (reference sequence). V was cut by 0 bases and J by 3 bases, with 7 bases left in between. The CDR3 totals 13 residues.

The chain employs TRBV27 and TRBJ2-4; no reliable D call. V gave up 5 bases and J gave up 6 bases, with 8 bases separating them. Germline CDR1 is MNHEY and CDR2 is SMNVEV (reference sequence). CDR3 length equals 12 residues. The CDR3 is CASSRTGNIQYF. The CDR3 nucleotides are TGTGCCAGCAGTAGAACGGGAAACATTCAGTACTTC.

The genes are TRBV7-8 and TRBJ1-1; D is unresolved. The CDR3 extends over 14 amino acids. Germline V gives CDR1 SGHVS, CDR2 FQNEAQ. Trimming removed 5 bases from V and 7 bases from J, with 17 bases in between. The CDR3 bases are TGTGCCAGCAGCCCTGTGGTCGACCTCCTTGAAGCTTTCTTT. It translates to CASSPVVDLLEAFF.

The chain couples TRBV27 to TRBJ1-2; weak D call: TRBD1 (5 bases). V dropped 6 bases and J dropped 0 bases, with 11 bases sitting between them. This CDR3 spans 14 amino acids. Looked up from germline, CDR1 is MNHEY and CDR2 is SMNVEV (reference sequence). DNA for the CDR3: TGTGCCAGCAGCCCAGACAGCCCTAACTATGGCTACACCTTC. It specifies CASSPDSPNYGYTF.

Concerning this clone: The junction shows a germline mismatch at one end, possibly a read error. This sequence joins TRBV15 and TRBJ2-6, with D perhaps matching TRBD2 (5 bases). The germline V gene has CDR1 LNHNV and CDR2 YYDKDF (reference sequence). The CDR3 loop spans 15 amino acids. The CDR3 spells CATIREGSGANVLTF. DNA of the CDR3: TGTGCCACCATCAGAGAGGGCTCTGGGGCCAACGTCCTGACTTTC.

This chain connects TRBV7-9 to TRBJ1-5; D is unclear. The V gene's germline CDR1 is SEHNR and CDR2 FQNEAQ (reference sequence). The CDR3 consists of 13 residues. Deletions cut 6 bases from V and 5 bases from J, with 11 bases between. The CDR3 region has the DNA TGTGCCAGCAGTCCAGACGGGGATCAGCCCCAGCATTTT. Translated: CASSPDGDQPQHF.

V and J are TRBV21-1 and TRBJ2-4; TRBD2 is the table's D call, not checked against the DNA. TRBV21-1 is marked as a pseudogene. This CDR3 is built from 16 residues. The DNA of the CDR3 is TGTGCCAGCAACCCACCACTTAGCGGGGAAAAGGGCATTCAGTACTTC. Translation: CASNPPLSGEKGIQYF.

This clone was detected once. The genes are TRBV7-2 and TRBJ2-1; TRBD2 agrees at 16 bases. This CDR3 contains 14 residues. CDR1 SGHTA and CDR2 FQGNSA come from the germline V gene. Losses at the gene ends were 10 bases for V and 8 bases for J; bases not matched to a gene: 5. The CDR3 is CATQGLAGGDEQFF. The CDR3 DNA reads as TGTGCCACCCAGGGACTAGCGGGGGGGGATGAGCAGTTCTTC.

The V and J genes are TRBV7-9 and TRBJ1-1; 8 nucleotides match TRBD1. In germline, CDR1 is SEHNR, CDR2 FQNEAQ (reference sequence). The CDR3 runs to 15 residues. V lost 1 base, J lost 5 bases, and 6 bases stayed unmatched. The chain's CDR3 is CASSLGRQGRTEAFF. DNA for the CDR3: TGTGCCAGCAGCTTAGGAAGACAGGGGAGGACTGAAGCTTTCTTT.

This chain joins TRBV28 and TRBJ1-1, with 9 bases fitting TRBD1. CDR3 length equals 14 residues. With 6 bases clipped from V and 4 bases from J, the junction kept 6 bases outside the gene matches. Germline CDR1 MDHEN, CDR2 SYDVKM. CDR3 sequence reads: CASSLDRGGTEAFF. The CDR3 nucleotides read TGTGCCAGCAGCCTGGACAGGGGAGGCACTGAAGCTTTCTTT.

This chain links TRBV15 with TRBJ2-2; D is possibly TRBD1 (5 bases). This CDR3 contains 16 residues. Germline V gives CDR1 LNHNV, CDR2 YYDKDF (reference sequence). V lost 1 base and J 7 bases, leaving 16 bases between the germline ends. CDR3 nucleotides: TGTGCCACCAGCAGAGCCCAGGGTACTGCGGTCGGGGAGCTGTTTTTT. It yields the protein CATSRAQGTAVGELFF.